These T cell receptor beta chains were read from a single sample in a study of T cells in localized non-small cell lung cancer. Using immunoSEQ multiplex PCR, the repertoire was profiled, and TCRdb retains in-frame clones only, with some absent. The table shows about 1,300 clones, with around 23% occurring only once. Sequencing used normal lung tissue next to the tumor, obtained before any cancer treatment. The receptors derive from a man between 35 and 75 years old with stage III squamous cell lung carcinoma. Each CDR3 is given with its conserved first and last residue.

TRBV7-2	CASTPTGIPTQYF
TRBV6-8	CASSPDLYGYTF
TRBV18	CASSPYGLGGTDTQYF
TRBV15	CATSSLGGNQPQHF
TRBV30	CAWRSPGYSEAFF
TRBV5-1	CASSLELGRITEAFF
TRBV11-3	CASSPYGGALSGANVLTF
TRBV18	CASSPNSMNTEAFF
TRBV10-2	CASSEAGSLSGNTIYF
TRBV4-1	CASSQVGGINEQFF
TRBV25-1	CASSDPGGVGSYGYTF
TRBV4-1	CASSQASAGSGSPLHF
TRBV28	CASSTPGQGAETQYF
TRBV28	CASRRGLSYEQYF
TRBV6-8	CASSYSAFGNDGQYF
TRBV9	CASSVGTSVSTDTQYF
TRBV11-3	CASSLNYVQGFSYGYTF
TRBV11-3	CASSSGQSTDTQYF
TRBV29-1	CSVERQKNTEAFF
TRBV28	CASSRGQLQETQYF
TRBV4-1	CASSQEGTVGNTIYF
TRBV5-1	CASSLVPGDHTGELFF
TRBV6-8	CASSDGGSYNSPLHF
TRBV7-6	CASSLGLAGAWETQYF
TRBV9	CASSEFPTEETQYF
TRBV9	CASSVEPGPGANVLTF
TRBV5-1	CASSLQLGGPNTEAFF
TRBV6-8	CASRLSGTGDTAFF
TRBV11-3	CASSPQGPYSGNTIYF
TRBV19	CASSTPQARDGYTF
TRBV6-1	CASSEAWQDTEAFF
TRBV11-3	CASSPRVVSGNTIYF
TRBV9	CASSPQGYEQYF
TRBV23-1	CASGSTGGGDQPQHF
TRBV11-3	CASSLKQGRGEQFF
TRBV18	CASSPPTGSLNLNEQFF
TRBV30	CASYRGRDTEAFF
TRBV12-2	CAMHTQGVDGTEAFF
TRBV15	CATSRDKGRSSSTDTQYF
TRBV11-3	CASSFLDVGQGLYEQYF
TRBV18	CASSPNSGGADTQYF
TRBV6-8	CASSQGVYEQYF
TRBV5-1	CASSLGGTGGTEAFF
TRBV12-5	CAASRDNYGYTF
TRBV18	CASSPPGLAGGLAKNIQYF
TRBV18	CASRRDQNTEAFF
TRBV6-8	CASRYRGPPNEQFF
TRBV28	CASNTLAGGISVYF
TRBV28	CASSSQGLYGYTF
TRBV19	CASSDRAHYEQYF